The 11 T cell receptor beta chains below all came from one sample that was sequenced in a study of identical twins. Each CDR3 protein gets one entry after TCRdb re-called the 5' RACE reads with MiXCR. Of approximately 550,000 distinct CDR3 sequences listed, approximately 20% are singletons. These data are also associated with another study on yellow fever vaccine responses in identical twins.

The sample consisted of CD4+ T cells sorted from blood. These receptors originate from a woman younger than 35 in good health.

There are a few counts of this clonotype. The chain has TRBV20-1 and TRBJ2-5; D unclear. V gave up 2 bases and J gave up 4 bases, with 8 bases separating them. CDR1 is DFQATT and CDR2 is SNEGSKA in the germline V gene (reference sequence). This CDR3 spans 12 amino acids. CDR3 in DNA: TGCAGTGCTAGAAGACCAACAGAGACCCAGTACTTC. Protein sequence: CSARRPTETQYF.

A few counts support this clonotype. A read error may account for a junction end that differs from germline. The chain uses TRBV7-6 and TRBJ2-3; the D is unclear. Germline assignment: CDR1 SGHVS and CDR2 FNYEAQ. The length of the CDR3 is 14 residues. The CDR3 spells CATSLIGSTDTQYF. CDR3 sequence (DNA): TGTGCCACCAGCTTAATAGGTAGCACAGATACGCAGTATTTT.

V gene TRBV24-1 combines with J gene TRBJ2-3; D is unclear. V was clipped by 5 bases and J by 0 bases, with 5 bases between them. CDR3 length equals 13 residues. Germline assignment: CDR1 KGHDR and CDR2 SFDVKD. The CDR3 DNA is TGTGCCACCAGTGGCAGCAGCACAGATACGCAGTATTTT. Its protein is CATSGSSTDTQYF.

This clonotype was detected a few times. The V call is TRBV7-3, the J call TRBJ2-2, with 9 bases fitting TRBD2. Trimming removed 3 bases from V and 8 bases from J; junction bases left unmatched: 13. The CDR3 is 17 residues long. CDR1 and CDR2 (germline): SGHTA, FQGTGA. CDR3 bases: TGTGCCAGCAGCTTCGCGGGAGGGCCACGATTGTCAGGGGAGCTGTTTTTT. This sequence encodes CASSFAGGPRLSGELFF. Full variable domain (rest looked up from reference TRBV7-3 and TRBJ2-2): GAGVSQTPSNKVTEKGKYVELRCDPISGHTALYWYRQSLGQGPEFLIYFQGTGAADDSGLPNDRFFAVRPEGSVSTLKIQRTERGDSAVYLCASSFAGGPRLSGELFFGEGSRLTVL.

This chain connects TRBV15 to TRBJ2-2; D remains unclear. V lost 6 bases, J lost 1 base, and 9 bases lay in between. This CDR3 has 14 residues. Germline CDR1 and CDR2: LNHNV and YYDKDF (reference sequence). CDR3: CATRLQRNTGELFF. The CDR3 DNA reads TGTGCCACCAGATTACAGCGGAACACCGGGGAGCTGTTTTTT.

This chain links TRBV9 with TRBJ2-1, with D perhaps matching TRBD2 (6 bases). V was pared by 4 bases and J by 2 bases, with 13 bases between. This CDR3 spans 15 amino acids. CDR1 is SGDLS, CDR2 YYNGEE, per germline. Written as DNA, the CDR3 is TGTGCCAGCAGCCCTATGACGGGAGCCTACAATGAGCAGTTCTTC. Translation: CASSPMTGAYNEQFF.

The gene calls are TRBV12-3 or TRBV12-4 and TRBJ2-7, with D possibly called TRBD1 or TRBD2 (6 bases each). The length of the CDR3 is 15 residues. Trimming pared 4 bases from V and 5 bases from J, leaving 18 bases between. The CDR3 DNA reads TGTGCCAGCAGTTGGTTGGGGGCGGGAAGGAACGAGCAGTACTTC. Residues: CASSWLGAGRNEQYF.

V and J are TRBV13 and TRBJ2-7, with 7 bases lining up with TRBD2. The CDR3 sequence is 15 residues long. Germline assignment: CDR1 PRHDT and CDR2 FYEKMQ (reference sequence). V lost 3 bases, J lost 2 bases, and 7 bases stayed unmatched. The CDR3 protein is CASSLGREHTYEQYF. The CDR3 DNA reads as TGTGCCAGCAGCTTGGGGCGGGAGCACACCTACGAGCAGTACTTC.

The V call is TRBV28, the J call TRBJ2-7, with TRBD2 matching over 8 bases. V was clipped by 6 bases and J by 2 bases; unmatched bases: 3. The CDR3 totals 13 residues. Germline-derived CDR1 and CDR2 are MDHEN and SYDVKM. CDR3 bases: TGTGCCAGCAGGTTAGCGGGGCCCTACGAGCAGTACTTC. Its translation: CASRLAGPYEQYF.

This clonotype showed up just a few times. Written as DNA, the CDR3 is TGTGCCAGCTCACCAGGGACTAGCGGCAATGGGGAGCAGTACTTC. This gives the protein CASSPGTSGNGEQYF. The V and J genes are TRBV18 and TRBJ2-7; 11 bases line up with TRBD2. Germline CDR1 reads KGHSH; CDR2 reads LQKENI. The V and J ends lost 2 bases and 7 bases, in that order; junction bases with no gene match: 7. The CDR3 loop spans 15 amino acids.

The rearrangement links TRBV20-1 to TRBJ1-4; maybe TRBD1 (5 bases). Germline V gene lookup returns CDR1 DFQATT and CDR2 SNEGSKA (reference sequence). The CDR3 covers 14 residues. V lost 6 bases, J lost 1 base, and 12 bases lay in between. The CDR3 loop is CSALWGGTNEKLFF. The DNA for the CDR3 is TGCAGTGCCCTTTGGGGGGGAACTAATGAAAAACTGTTTTTT.